A selection of T cell receptor beta chains follows, all from one sample in a study of vaccination and CD4 T cells after COVID-19. Antigens for these TCRs are unknown. TCRdb reprocessed the PCR reads via MiXCR and lists one record per CDR3 protein. In the table there are fewer than 15,000 distinct CDR3 sequences, roughly 43% of which are singletons. Material: CD4+ T cells from blood, cultured in vitro. The receptors here all came from a human donor who had recovered from COVID-19. The CDR3 runs from the conserved cysteine through the conserved F or W. Each record gives: V gene, D gene, CDR3 protein. D genes are given only for firm matches.

TRBV7-2,TRBD1,CASSHIQGAGNTIYF
TRBV6-5,TRBD1,CASSYSGRTGVGYTF
TRBV20-1,TRBD1,CSARDRAINYGYTF
TRBV6-1,TRBD1,CATYGGQILDTQYF
TRBV19,NA,CATNPGTTRYGYTF
TRBV2,TRBD1,CASSVVGDRGSNEQFF
TRBV20-1,TRBD2,CSARREAVQSNLTGELFF
TRBV19,TRBD1,CASSISERRQGKIGYTF
TRBV6-1,NA,CASSFGSDQETQYF
TRBV19,NA,CASSILRSGYTGELFF
TRBV7-2,NA,CASSLSGIHNEQFF
TRBV5-4,TRBD1,CASSLDRGSSGNTIYF
TRBV20-1,NA,CSAKSLANTEAFF
TRBV30,NA,CAQTPPGRTEAFF
TRBV19,NA,CASSMDSSGGSPLHF
TRBV11-2,NA,CASSPGLGGLGGNEQFF
TRBV7-2,NA,CASSLGPSGGTDTQYF
TRBV30,NA,CATCSGQGTEAFF
TRBV19,NA,CASSPASGKQFF
TRBV6-1,TRBD2,CASRSGGSGTGELFF
TRBV19,TRBD1,CASRNQGAGDTQYF
TRBV7-6,TRBD1,CASSFGQGASSPLHF
TRBV5-1,TRBD2,CASSSGLAGDQREQYF
TRBV27,NA,CASRSLGQGYGYTF
TRBV7-2,NA,CASSLGAGWETQYF
TRBV24-1,NA,CATSGTGDLSNQPQHF
TRBV9,TRBD2,CASSVGTSGAYEQYF
TRBV5-4,TRBD1,CASSRQGTGNTIYF
TRBV6-2/TRBV6-3,NA,CASSYSGSLGGYTF
TRBV6-2/TRBV6-3,NA,CASSFNNLSPEAFF
TRBV23-1,TRBD2,CASSPRTSDRTDTQYF
TRBV2,NA,CASRQETQYF
TRBV7-2,TRBD1,CASSPPGQGLDEQFF
TRBV7-8,NA,CASSLVQALNTGELFF
TRBV5-5,NA,CASSLGNYSPLHF
TRBV20-1,TRBD2,CSASRTSGVSEQYF
TRBV15,TRBD1,CATSRGTGGRTEAFF
TRBV19,NA,CVSSTTGNTGELFF
TRBV28,NA,CASSLYQTVYTF
TRBV6-1,NA,CASRRGDIEVGNSPLHF
TRBV27,NA,CASSRILGGFPGELFF
TRBV20-1,NA,CSARGPGPSGNTIYF
TRBV7-8,NA,CASSPPRADTQYF
TRBV27,NA,CASSFREGPGELFF
TRBV20-1,NA,CSVFESHGYTF
TRBV20-1,TRBD1,CSARDRGHGTEAFF
TRBV6-1,TRBD1,CASSLQGGTDTQYF
TRBV12-3/TRBV12-4,NA,CASSLSSNQPQHF
TRBV25-1,TRBD1,CASSPTPDRFGGYTF
TRBV12-3/TRBV12-4,NA,CASNLRTVNTEAFF
TRBV5-5,NA,CASSLDQNTEAFF
TRBV11-3,NA,CASSSDSNTEAFF
TRBV20-1,NA,CSARDDGPMSTNEKLFF
TRBV5-4,NA,CASSFGGAGELFF
TRBV12-5,NA,CASGPNPGAGNQPQHF
TRBV5-1,TRBD1,CASSPRTGLDYGYTF
TRBV6-5,NA,CASSYLRAGANGYTF
TRBV23-1,TRBD1,CASSQNRGRGEQYF
TRBV11-2,NA,CATGQNQPQHF